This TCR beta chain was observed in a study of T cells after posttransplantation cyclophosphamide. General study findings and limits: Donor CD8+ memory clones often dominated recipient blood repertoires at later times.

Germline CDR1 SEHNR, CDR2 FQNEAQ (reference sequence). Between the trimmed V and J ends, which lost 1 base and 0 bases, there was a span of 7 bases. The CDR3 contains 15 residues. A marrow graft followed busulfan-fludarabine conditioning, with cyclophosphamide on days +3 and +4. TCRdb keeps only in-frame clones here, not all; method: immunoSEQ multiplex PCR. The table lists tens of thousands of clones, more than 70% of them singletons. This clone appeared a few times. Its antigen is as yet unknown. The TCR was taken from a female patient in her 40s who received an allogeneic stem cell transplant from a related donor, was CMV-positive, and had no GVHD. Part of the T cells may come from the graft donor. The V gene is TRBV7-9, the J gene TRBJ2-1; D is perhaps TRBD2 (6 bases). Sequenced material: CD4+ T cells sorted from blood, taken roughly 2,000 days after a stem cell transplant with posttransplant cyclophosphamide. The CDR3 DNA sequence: TGTGCCAGCAGCTTAGACGGGGGCTCCTACAATGAGCAGTTCTTC. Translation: CASSLDGGSYNEQFF. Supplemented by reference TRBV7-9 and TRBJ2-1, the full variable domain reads DTGVSQNPRHKITKRGQNVTFRCDPISEHNRLYWYRQTLGQGPEFLTYFQNEAQLEKSRLLSDRFSAERPKGSFSTLEIQRTEQGDSAMYLCASSLDGGSYNEQFFGPGTRLTVL.